One sample yielded the 17 T cell receptor beta chains listed below, sequenced in a study of spatial heterogeneity in lung cancer. Sample time point: sample taken at primary tumor resection. TCRdb independently ran MiXCR on the 5' RACE reads; one entry per CDR3 protein. Here the sample spans nearly 5,500 distinct CDR3 sequences, about 4.2% being singletons. Specimen: normal lung tissue next to the tumor, collected at surgery. The receptors shown here come from a male donor with early-stage non-small cell lung cancer.

This clonotype has a handful of counts. DNA for the CDR3: TGTGCCACCGGAGGACAGTTGAACACTGAAGCTTTCTTT. It translates to CATGGQLNTEAFF. This sequence joins TRBV6-1 and TRBJ1-1; a possible D gene is TRBD1 (6 bases). V was trimmed by 10 bases and J by 0 bases, leaving 12 bases between them. Germline V gives CDR1 MNHNS, CDR2 SASEGT. CDR3 size: 13 residues.

This sequence joins TRBV30 and TRBJ2-5; the match to TRBD2 covers 7 bases. The V gene's germline CDR1 is GTSNPN and CDR2 SVGIG (reference sequence). After removal of 2 bases from V and 2 bases from J, the junction contained 2 bases not matched to a gene. The CDR3 spans 13 residues. CDR3 in amino acids: CAWSWGGQETQYF. Here the CDR3 DNA reads TGTGCCTGGAGTTGGGGGGGACAAGAGACCCAGTACTTC.

This clonotype was seen repeatedly, ten times or more. The gene calls are TRBV24-1 and TRBJ2-3; TRBD2 matches at 11 bases. J gave up 4 bases and V 5 bases, and 7 bases lay outside the gene matches. CDR1 and CDR2 (germline): KGHDR, SFDVKD. This CDR3 has 16 amino acids. CDR3 nucleotide sequence: TGTGCCACCAGTGTCAAGACTAGCGGGGCGGCAGATACGCAGTATTTT. Translated: CATSVKTSGAADTQYF.

This clonotype is medium-sized (0.01 to 0.1%). This chain joins TRBV3-1 and TRBJ1-1; perhaps TRBD1 as D (6 bases). The CDR3 runs 13 residues. Trimming took off 4 bases at V and 5 bases at J, with 11 bases between the two ends. Germline V lookup: CDR1 LGHDT, CDR2 YNNKEL (reference sequence). The CDR3 reads CASSRRGSTEAFF. In DNA form, the CDR3 reads TGTGCCAGCAGCCGTAGGGGGAGTACTGAAGCTTTCTTT.

At least ten counts were recorded for this clonotype. CDR3 sequence (DNA): TGTGCCAGCAGTGACCAGTACGGCAGGCAGAACACTGAAGCTTTCTTT. As protein: CASSDQYGRQNTEAFF. The chain combines TRBV6-1 with TRBJ1-1; D unclear. V lost 3 bases and J lost 1, with 15 bases in between. In germline, CDR1 is MNHNS, CDR2 SASEGT. The CDR3 totals 16 residues.

The chain recombines TRBV27 with TRBJ1-1; 7 positions match TRBD1. Germline lookup yields CDR1 MNHEY and CDR2 SMNVEV (reference sequence). V was pared by 8 bases and J by 4 bases, with 7 bases of the junction left unmatched. This CDR3 contains 13 residues. The CDR3 spells CASRPTGTTEAFF. CDR3 coding DNA: TGTGCCAGCCGCCCGACAGGGACCACTGAAGCTTTCTTT.

By share, this clonotype ranks as medium-sized. The V gene is TRBV6-6, the J gene TRBJ1-2; D gene unclear. CDR3 length: 11 residues. Germline loops: CDR1 MNHNY, CDR2 SVGAGI (reference sequence). V was trimmed by 2 bases and J by 5 bases, leaving 3 bases between them. DNA of the CDR3: TGTGCCAGCAGTTACCAATATGGCTACACCTTC. Its translation is CASSYQYGYTF.

This clonotype was counted ten times or more. V usage is TRBV7-3 and J usage is TRBJ2-5; 8 nucleotides match TRBD2. The germline gives CDR1 SGHTA, CDR2 FQGTGA. The junction had 10 bases not matched to a gene; V was cut back by 5 bases and J by 2 bases. The CDR3 runs 16 residues. CDR3 sequence (DNA): TGTGCCAGCAGCCCCCTTGGAGCGGGGGCACAAGAGACCCAGTACTTC. Residues: CASSPLGAGAQETQYF.

This clonotype was picked up many times. The chain combines TRBV6-1 with TRBJ2-3, with 11 bases lining up with TRBD1. The CDR3 totals 15 residues. J was trimmed by 4 bases and V by 2 bases; bases with no gene match: 2. Germline-derived CDR1 and CDR2 are MNHNS and SASEGT. The CDR3 DNA reads as TGTGCCAGCAGTGAATGGACAGGGGGCTCAGATACGCAGTATTTT. Translating it yields CASSEWTGGSDTQYF.

This clonotype occurred many times. This sequence joins TRBV20-1 and TRBJ2-5; 8 bases map to TRBD1. Trimming took 6 bases from V and 5 from J; bases not matched to a gene: 11. This CDR3 spans 14 amino acids. Germline CDR1 reads DFQATT; CDR2 reads SNEGSKA (reference sequence). CDR3 DNA: TGCAGTGCCCCAGGGGGCGCCGGAAGGGAGACCCAGTACTTC. Translation gives CSAPGGAGRETQYF.

In its sample, this clonotype was seen many times. The chain couples TRBV5-1 to TRBJ2-5; D might be TRBD1 or TRBD2, each matching 5 bases. CDR3 length equals 15 residues. The germline V gene has CDR1 SGHRS and CDR2 YFSETQ. Trimming shortened V by 5 bases and J by 5 bases, and 19 bases separated the two germline ends. The DNA of the CDR3 is TGCGCCAGCAGTCTTGGTTTGGGGGATGCGGAGACCCAGTACTTC. Amino acid sequence: CASSLGLGDAETQYF.

This clonotype is deemed medium-sized (0.01 to 0.1%). The rearrangement joins TRBV30 to TRBJ2-3; 7 positions agree with TRBD1. The CDR3 consists of 13 residues. The V and J ends lost 6 bases and 4 bases, in that order; junction bases with no gene match: 7. Looked up from germline, CDR1 is GTSNPN and CDR2 is SVGIG (reference sequence). This CDR3 reads CACDRVGADTQYF. The CDR3 DNA sequence: TGTGCCTGTGACAGGGTAGGGGCAGATACGCAGTATTTT.

In its sample, this clonotype was seen many times. The chain has TRBV25-1 and TRBJ2-5, with D perhaps matching TRBD2 (6 bases). The CDR3 is 15 amino acids. The V end lost 3 bases, the J end lost 0 bases, and 11 bases lay between the germline ends. The germline V gene has CDR1 MGHDK and CDR2 SYGVNS. CDR3 nucleotide sequence: TGTGCCAGCAGTGATGCTCGGGGGTACCAAGAGACCCAGTACTTC. Translating gives CASSDARGYQETQYF.

The table lists this clonotype with many counts. The gene calls are TRBV3-1 and TRBJ1-1; D remains ambiguous. There are 16 residues in the CDR3. V lost 0 bases, J lost 3 bases, and 14 bases lay in between. CDR1 LGHDT and CDR2 YNNKEL come from the germline V gene (reference sequence). The DNA of the CDR3 is TGTGCCAGCAGCCAAGAAGGCGCCAGCTACGACACTGAAGCTTTCTTT. It translates to CASSQEGASYDTEAFF.

This clonotype was seen ten or more times. The chain has TRBV20-1 and TRBJ2-2; D gene unclear. CDR1 and CDR2 from the germline V gene are DFQATT and SNEGSKA (reference sequence). CDR3 length equals 14 residues. V was cut by 0 bases and J by 2 bases, with 7 bases left in between. CDR3 sequence reads: CSARDYTNTGELFF. As DNA, the CDR3 is TGCAGTGCTAGAGACTACACAAACACCGGGGAGCTGTTTTTT.

Sample share makes this clonotype medium-sized. This rearrangement joins TRBV27 to TRBJ1-6; D uncertain. This CDR3 has 14 residues. The ends were cut back, 6 bases at V and 7 bases at J, with 13 bases in the middle. CDR1 and CDR2 from the germline V gene are MNHEY and SMNVEV (reference sequence). The CDR3 coding sequence is TGTGCCAGCAGACCGGGCCCGGAGAATTCACCCCTCCACTTT. This codes for CASRPGPENSPLHF.

This clonotype was counted at least ten times. V and J are TRBV7-2 and TRBJ1-1; possible D gene TRBD1, 6 bases. This CDR3 spans 16 amino acids. Trimming left V 2 bases short and J 3 bases short, with 16 bases between. Germline CDR1 is SGHTA and CDR2 is FQGNSA. The CDR3 region is CASSLPRQDPYTEAFF. The CDR3 region has the DNA TGTGCCAGCAGCTTACCTCGACAGGACCCCTACACTGAAGCTTTCTTT.